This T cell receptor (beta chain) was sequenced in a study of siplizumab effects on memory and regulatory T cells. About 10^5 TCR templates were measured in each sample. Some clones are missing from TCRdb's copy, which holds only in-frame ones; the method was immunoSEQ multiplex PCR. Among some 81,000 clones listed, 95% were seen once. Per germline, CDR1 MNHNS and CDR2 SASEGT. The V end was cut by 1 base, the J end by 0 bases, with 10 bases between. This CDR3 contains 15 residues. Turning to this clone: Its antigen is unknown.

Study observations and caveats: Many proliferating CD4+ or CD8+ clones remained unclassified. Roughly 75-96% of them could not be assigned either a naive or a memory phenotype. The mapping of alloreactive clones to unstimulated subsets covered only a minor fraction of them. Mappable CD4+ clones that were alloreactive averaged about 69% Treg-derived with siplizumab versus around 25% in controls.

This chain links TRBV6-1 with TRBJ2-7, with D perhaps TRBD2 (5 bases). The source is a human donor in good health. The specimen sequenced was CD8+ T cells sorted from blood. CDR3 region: CASSEGAASSYEQYF. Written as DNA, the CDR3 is TGTGCCAGCAGTGAAGGAGCGGCTAGCTCCTACGAGCAGTACTTC.